Listed here are 12 T cell receptor beta chains from one sample, sequenced in a study of blood T cell repertoires in COVID-19. Libraries were prepared by immunoSEQ multiplex PCR; TCRdb keeps only in-frame clonotypes and omits some of them. The table shows about 68,000 clones, with just under 80% occurring only once. Sequencing was carried out using peripheral blood. Source of these receptors: a woman aged 55-70 years with acute or convalescent COVID-19.

The CDR3 DNA reads as TGTGCCAGCAGCTTAGGAGGGGAGGCAGATACGCAGTATTTT. As protein: CASSLGGEADTQYF. The J gene is TRBJ2-3, the V gene TRBV9; possibly TRBD2 for D (6 bases). The CDR3 length is 14 residues. V lost 4 bases and J lost 4, with 13 bases in between. Germline CDR1 is SGDLS and CDR2 is YYNGEE.

V and J are TRBV6-6 and TRBJ2-1, with 8 bases matching TRBD2. Germline trimming cut 6 bases from V and 9 bases from J; bases unmatched to any gene: 13. The CDR3 length is 15 residues. Per the germline V gene, CDR1 is MNHNY and CDR2 is SVGAGI (reference sequence). CDR3 residues: CASSQGLAHGGEQFF. The CDR3 nucleotides are TGTGCCAGCAGCCAAGGACTAGCTCATGGGGGTGAGCAGTTCTTC.

This clone was observed once. The gene calls are TRBV5-1 and TRBJ1-2, with D tentatively TRBD1 (5 bases). The CDR3 consists of 14 residues. Trimming took off 8 bases at V and 2 bases at J, with 16 bases between the two ends. Per the germline V gene, CDR1 is SGHRS and CDR2 is YFSETQ. CDR3: CASRGVKSNYGYTF. Written as DNA, the CDR3 is TGCGCCAGTCGGGGGGTCAAATCCAACTATGGCTACACCTTC.

V is TRBV27 and J is TRBJ1-2; D remains ambiguous. The V end lost 1 base, the J end lost 8 bases, and 17 bases lay between the germline ends. Germline V lookup: CDR1 MNHEY, CDR2 SMNVEV (reference sequence). The CDR3 runs 15 residues. In nucleotides, the CDR3 is TGTGCCAGCAGTTTATGGTCCGGCGCGGCGGGCGGCTACACCTTC. As protein: CASSLWSGAAGGYTF.

The chain has TRBV6-2 or TRBV6-3 and TRBJ1-6; tentatively, D is TRBD1 (6 bases). This CDR3 is built from 18 residues. Per the germline V gene, CDR1 is MNHEY and CDR2 is SVGEGT. V was cut by 3 bases and J by 3 bases, with 18 bases left in between. The CDR3 DNA sequence: TGTGCCAGCAGTTATCGTACCGGACAGAATCTCTATAATTCACCCCTCCACTTT. Its translation is CASSYRTGQNLYNSPLHF.

The chain employs TRBV20-1 and TRBJ2-3; D is undetermined. The V end lost 3 bases, the J end lost 0 bases, and 10 bases lay between the germline ends. Germline CDR1 reads DFQATT; CDR2 reads SNEGSKA (reference sequence). CDR3 length: 14 amino acids. This CDR3 is CSASLATSTDTQYF. For the CDR3, the DNA is TGCAGTGCTAGTTTGGCGACTAGCACAGATACGCAGTATTTT.

This clone was detected only a few times. The chain employs TRBV6-4 and TRBJ1-2, with D possibly matching TRBD1 (6 bases). This CDR3 region has 16 residues. V was cut by 5 bases and J by 7 bases, with 23 bases left in between. Germline CDR1 MRHNA, CDR2 SNTAGT. The DNA of the CDR3 is TGTGCCAGCAGTCACAGGGCGAACTCAGTACGTAGTGGCTACACCTTC. The encoded protein is CASSHRANSVRSGYTF.

The chain is built from TRBV30 and TRBJ2-7, with no clear D. The V end lost 4 bases, the J end lost 0 bases, and 4 bases lay between the germline ends. This CDR3 contains 11 residues. From germline, CDR1 is GTSNPN and CDR2 SVGIG (reference sequence). CDR3 amino acids: CAWTLSYEQYF. The CDR3 bases are TGTGCCTGGACCCTCTCCTACGAGCAGTACTTC.

The chain couples TRBV28 to TRBJ2-3; 12 bases match TRBD2. Germline CDR1 reads MDHEN; CDR2 reads SYDVKM. This CDR3 has 17 amino acids. Trimming cost V 4 bases and J 4 bases; bases outside gene matches: 9. This CDR3 is CASSYPASGGDADTQYF. CDR3 sequence (DNA): TGTGCCAGCAGTTACCCGGCTAGCGGGGGGGATGCAGATACGCAGTATTTT.

This clone appeared many times. The chain links TRBV20-1 to TRBJ2-1, with a tentative D call TRBD2 (6 bases). Germline V lookup: CDR1 DFQATT, CDR2 SNEGSKA (reference sequence). V was clipped by 3 bases and J by 2 bases, with 14 bases between them. This CDR3 has 15 residues. The CDR3 nucleotides are TGCAGTGCTAGTAACCGGGACTCGGCCTACAATGAGCAGTTCTTC. Residues: CSASNRDSAYNEQFF.

The chain links TRBV7-9 to TRBJ2-5; D is uncertain. With 1 base removed from V and 5 bases from J, the gap between germline ends came to 5 bases. The CDR3 is made up of 12 amino acids. Germline V CDR1 and CDR2: SEHNR, FQNEAQ (reference sequence). The CDR3 region has the DNA TGTGCCAGCAGCTTAGTCGTGGAGACCCAGTACTTC. Protein product: CASSLVVETQYF.

This rearrangement joins TRBV12-5 to TRBJ2-2; D perhaps matches TRBD1 (5 bases). V shed 4 bases and J shed 5 bases, with 8 bases lying between them. Per germline, CDR1 LGHNT and CDR2 FRNRAP. The CDR3 has 13 residues. CDR3 sequence (DNA): TGTGCTAGTGGTTCCCAGGGAACCGGGGAGCTGTTTTTT. Its translation: CASGSQGTGELFF.